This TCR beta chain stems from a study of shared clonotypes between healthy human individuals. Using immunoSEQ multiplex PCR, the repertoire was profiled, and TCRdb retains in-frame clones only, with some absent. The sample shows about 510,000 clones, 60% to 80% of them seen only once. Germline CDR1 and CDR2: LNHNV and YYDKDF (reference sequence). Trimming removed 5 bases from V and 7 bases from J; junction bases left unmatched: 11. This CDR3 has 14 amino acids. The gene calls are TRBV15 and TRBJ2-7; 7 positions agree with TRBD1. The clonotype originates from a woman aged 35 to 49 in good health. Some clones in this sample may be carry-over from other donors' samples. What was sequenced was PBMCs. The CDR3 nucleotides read TGTGCCACCAGCCCACTGGGACAGAGGCATGAGCAGTACTTC. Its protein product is CATSPLGQRHEQYF. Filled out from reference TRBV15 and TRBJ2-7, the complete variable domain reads DAMVIQNPRYQVTQFGKPVTLSCSQTLNHNVMYWYQQKSSQAPKLLFHYYDKDFNNEADTPDNFQSRRPNTSFCFLDIRSPGLGDTAMYLCATSPLGQRHEQYFGPGTRLTVT.